The following is a T cell receptor beta chain sequence with its context. The data were taken from a study of blood T cell repertoires in COVID-19. TCRdb keeps only in-frame clones here, not all; method: immunoSEQ multiplex PCR. Of about 340,000 clones in the sample, 87% were seen once. Looked up from germline, CDR1 is LGHNT and CDR2 is FRNRAP. The CDR3 has 18 amino acids. J gave up 1 base and V 3 bases, and 11 bases lay outside the gene matches. The sequence was collected from a woman aged 45-65 years with COVID-19, enrolled during active disease. V usage is TRBV12-5 and J usage is TRBJ2-3; 9 bases agree with TRBD2. Sequenced sample: peripheral blood. The CDR3 DNA reads as TGTGCTAGTGGTTTCTCCCTTAGGGAGCGGGAGGGCACAGATACGCAGTATTTT. Translating gives CASGFSLREREGTDTQYF.